The T cell receptor beta chain under discussion was sequenced for a study of T cell repertoires in cytomegalovirus infection. TCRdb re-analysed the reads in MiXCR, keeping a single row per CDR3 protein. The repertoire holds about 150,000 distinct CDR3 sequences, around a quarter seen once, with approximately 9.9% in the top ten. The sequenced material came from PBMCs. The clonotype was recovered from a human donor in good health (CMV status not recorded). Some clones in this sample may be carry-over from other donors' samples.

CDR3 in amino acids: CATSDGSGAPQETQYF. In nucleotides, the CDR3 is TGTGCCACCAGTGATGGCAGCGGGGCTCCGCAAGAGACCCAGTACTTC. This sequence joins TRBV24-1 and TRBJ2-5, with 7 bases identical to TRBD2. V lost 3 bases to trimming and J lost 2 bases; unmatched junction nucleotides: 8. The V gene's germline CDR1 is KGHDR and CDR2 SFDVKD. This CDR3 comprises 16 residues.